This T cell receptor beta chain derives from a study of cytomegalovirus exposure and HLA in healthy donors. On this clone itself: The antigen is undetermined.

The study, taken as a whole, reports: The classifier reportedly diagnosed cytomegalovirus status with high specificity and sensitivity. The listing of 150 to 200 TCR beta chains classed them as cytomegalovirus-associated.

The study drew the donors from its approximately 110-subject validation cohort, separate from the approximately 700-subject first cohort. Trimming removed 5 bases from V and 1 base from J, with 17 bases in between. Germline CDR1 reads GTSNPN; CDR2 reads SVGIG (reference sequence). The CDR3 totals 15 residues. TCRdb keeps only in-frame clones here, not all; method: immunoSEQ multiplex PCR. This sample has fewer than 300,000 clones, with around nine tenths found just once. Sequencing input: PBMCs. The sequence was collected from a woman aged 18-29 years in good health and CMV-seronegative. The chain employs TRBV30 and TRBJ1-1, with a possible D match to TRBD1 (5 bases). The CDR3 DNA is TGTGCCTGGGAAGTTCCGGGACTCACGAACACTGAAGCTTTCTTT. It translates to CAWEVPGLTNTEAFF.